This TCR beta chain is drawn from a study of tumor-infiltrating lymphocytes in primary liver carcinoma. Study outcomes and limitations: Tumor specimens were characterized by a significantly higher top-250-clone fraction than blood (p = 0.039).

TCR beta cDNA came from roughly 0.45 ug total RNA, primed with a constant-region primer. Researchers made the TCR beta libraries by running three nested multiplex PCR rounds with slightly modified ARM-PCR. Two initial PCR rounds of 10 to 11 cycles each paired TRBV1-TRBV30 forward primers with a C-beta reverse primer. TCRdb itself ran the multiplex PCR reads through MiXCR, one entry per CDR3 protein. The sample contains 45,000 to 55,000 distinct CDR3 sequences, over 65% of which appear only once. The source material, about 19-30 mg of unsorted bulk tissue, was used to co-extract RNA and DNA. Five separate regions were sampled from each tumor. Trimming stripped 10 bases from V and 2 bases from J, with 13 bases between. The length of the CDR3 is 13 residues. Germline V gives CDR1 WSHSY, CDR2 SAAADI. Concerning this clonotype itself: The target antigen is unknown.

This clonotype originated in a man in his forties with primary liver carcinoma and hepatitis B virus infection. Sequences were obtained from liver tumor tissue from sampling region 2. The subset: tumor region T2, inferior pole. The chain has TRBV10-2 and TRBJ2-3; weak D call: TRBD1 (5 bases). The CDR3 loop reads CANAGLSTDTQYF. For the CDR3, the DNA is TGCGCCAACGCAGGGTTGTCCACAGATACGCAGTATTTT.